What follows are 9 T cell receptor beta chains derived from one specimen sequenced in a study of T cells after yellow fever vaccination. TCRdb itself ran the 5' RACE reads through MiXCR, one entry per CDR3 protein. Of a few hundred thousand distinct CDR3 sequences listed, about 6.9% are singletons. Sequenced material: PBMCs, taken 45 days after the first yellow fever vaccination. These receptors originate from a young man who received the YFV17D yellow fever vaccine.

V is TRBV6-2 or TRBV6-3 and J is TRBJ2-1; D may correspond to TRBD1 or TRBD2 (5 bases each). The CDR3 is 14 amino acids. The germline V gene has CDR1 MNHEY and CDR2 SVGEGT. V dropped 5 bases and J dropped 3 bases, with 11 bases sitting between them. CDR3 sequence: CASSPGTDYNEQFF. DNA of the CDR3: TGTGCCAGCAGTCCCGGGACCGACTACAATGAGCAGTTCTTC.

The CDR3 region has the DNA TGCAGTGCTAGAGACAGGGGGCCCTATGGCTACACCTTC. Amino acid sequence: CSARDRGPYGYTF. This chain joins TRBV20-1 and TRBJ1-2, with 8 bases matching TRBD1. The CDR3 consists of 13 residues. Germline V CDR1 and CDR2: DFQATT, SNEGSKA (reference sequence). V gave up 0 bases and J gave up 4 bases; unmatched junction bases: 1.

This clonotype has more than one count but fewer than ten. CDR3 nucleotides: TGTGCCAGCAGCCCCCAAAGGGGGGCCAATGAGCAGTTCTTC. The encoded protein is CASSPQRGANEQFF. This chain uses TRBV7-2 with TRBJ2-1; either TRBD1 or TRBD2 may supply D (6 bases each). This CDR3 is 14 amino acids long. The V and J ends lost 5 bases and 6 bases respectively, with 14 bases between them. Germline loops: CDR1 SGHTA, CDR2 FQGNSA.

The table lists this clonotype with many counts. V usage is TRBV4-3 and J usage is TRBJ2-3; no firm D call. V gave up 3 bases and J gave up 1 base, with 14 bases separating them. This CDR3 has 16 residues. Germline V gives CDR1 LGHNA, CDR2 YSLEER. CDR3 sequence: CASSHNQGIGTDTQYF. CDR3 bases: TGCGCCAGCAGCCACAATCAAGGGATCGGCACAGATACGCAGTATTTT.

The CDR3 nucleotides read TGTGCCAGCAGCTGGGGGACGGAGTACCAAGAGACCCAGTACTTC. Its translation is CASSWGTEYQETQYF. The V gene is TRBV12-3 or TRBV12-4, the J gene TRBJ2-5; D could derive from TRBD1 or TRBD2 (5 bases each). The CDR3 has 15 residues. The V gene lost 6 bases and the J gene lost 0 bases, with 14 bases spanning the gap.

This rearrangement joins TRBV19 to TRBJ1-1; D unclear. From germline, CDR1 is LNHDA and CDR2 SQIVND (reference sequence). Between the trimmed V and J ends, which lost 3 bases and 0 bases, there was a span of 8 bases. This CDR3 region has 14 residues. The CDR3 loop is CASSIGSMNTEAFF. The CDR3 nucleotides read TGTGCCAGTAGTATTGGCAGCATGAACACTGAAGCTTTCTTT.

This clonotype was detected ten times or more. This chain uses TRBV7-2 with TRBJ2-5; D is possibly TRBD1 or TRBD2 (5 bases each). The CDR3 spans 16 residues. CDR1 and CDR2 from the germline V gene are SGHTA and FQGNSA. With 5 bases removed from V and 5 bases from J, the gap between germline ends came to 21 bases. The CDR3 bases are TGTGCCAGCAGCCCCGGGACGCGCGATGGTAGGGAGACCCAGTACTTC. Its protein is CASSPGTRDGRETQYF.

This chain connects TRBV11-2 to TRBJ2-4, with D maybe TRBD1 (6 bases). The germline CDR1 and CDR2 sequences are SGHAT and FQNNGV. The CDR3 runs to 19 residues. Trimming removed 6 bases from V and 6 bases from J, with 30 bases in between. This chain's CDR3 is CASRETGLIVSPERNIQYF. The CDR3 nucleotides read TGTGCCAGCAGGGAAACAGGGTTGATTGTCTCTCCGGAGAGAAACATTCAGTACTTC. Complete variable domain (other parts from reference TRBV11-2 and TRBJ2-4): EAGVAQSPRYKIIEKRQSVAFWCNPISGHATLYWYQQILGQGPKLLIQFQNNGVVDDSQLPKDRFSAERLKGVDSTLKIQPAKLEDSAVYLCASRETGLIVSPERNIQYFGAGTRLSVL.

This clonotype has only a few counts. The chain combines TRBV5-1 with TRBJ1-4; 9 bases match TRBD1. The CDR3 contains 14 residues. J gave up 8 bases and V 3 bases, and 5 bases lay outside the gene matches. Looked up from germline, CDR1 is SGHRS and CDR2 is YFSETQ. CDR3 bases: TGCGCCAGCAGCTCGGGACAGGGAGAGGAAAAACTGTTTTTT. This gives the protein CASSSGQGEEKLFF. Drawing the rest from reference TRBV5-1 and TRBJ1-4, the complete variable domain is KAGVTQTPRYLIKTRGQQVTLSCSPISGHRSVSWYQQTPGQGLQFLFEYFSETQRNKGNFPGRFSGRQFSNSRSEMNVSTLELGDSALYLCASSSGQGEEKLFFGSGTQLSVL.